These 17 T cell receptor beta chains originate from one sample sequenced in a study of blood T cell repertoires in COVID-19 (dated by TCRdb to 2020 to 2022). Library construction relied on the immunoSEQ multiplex PCR assay. Imported from immuneACCESS, the table was reduced by TCRdb to in-frame sequences with V and J called. These copies leave out some clones; in studies compared against another copy, an unresolved V gene accounts for under half, and the cause of the remainder is not known. The sample has roughly 170,000 clones on record, around 82% of them singletons. The top ten clonotypes cover 3.6% of the sample. Sequenced sample: PBMCs or T cells enriched from blood (not recorded which). The receptors here all came from a woman aged 45-60 years in a cohort exposed to, infected with or recovered from COVID-19 (not recorded which).

The DNA of the CDR3 is TGTGCCAGCAGCCGAAAGTCAGGGGGCGGATCAACTAATGAAAAACTGTTTTTT. As protein: CASSRKSGGGSTNEKLFF. This chain connects TRBV2 to TRBJ1-4, with 8 bases aligning to TRBD1. This CDR3 comprises 18 residues. J was trimmed by 0 bases and V by 6 bases; bases with no gene match: 12. The germline V gene has CDR1 SNHLY and CDR2 FYNNEI.

The chain recombines TRBV19 with TRBJ2-7; 9 positions match TRBD1. Germline V lookup: CDR1 LNHDA, CDR2 SQIVND (reference sequence). Trimming removed 5 bases from V and 1 base from J; junction bases left unmatched: 9. The CDR3 extends over 16 amino acids. CDR3 nucleotide sequence: TGTGCCAGTAGTCACCACCGGGACAGGGATTCCTACGAGCAGTACTTC. This codes for CASSHHRDRDSYEQYF. The full variable domain, with the rest looked up from reference TRBV19 and TRBJ2-7, is DGGITQSPKYLFRKEGQNVTLSCEQNLNHDAMYWYRQDPGQGLRLIYYSQIVNDFQKGDIAEGYSVSREKKESFPLTVTSAQKNPTAFYLCASSHHRDRDSYEQYFGPGTRLTVT.

The genes are TRBV7-2 and TRBJ2-7, with TRBD1 matching over 8 bases. J gave up 5 bases and V 5 bases, and 11 bases lay outside the gene matches. Germline CDR1 and CDR2: SGHTA and FQGNSA. This CDR3 region has 15 residues. The CDR3 nucleotides are TGTGCCAGCAGCCCACGGACAGGGCGTACCGACGAGCAGTACTTC. Its translation: CASSPRTGRTDEQYF.

The rearrangement links TRBV19 to TRBJ2-5; tentative D call: TRBD1 (6 bases). Germline CDR1 and CDR2: LNHDA and SQIVND (reference sequence). V was cut by 6 bases and J by 5 bases, with 13 bases left in between. This CDR3 comprises 13 residues. The CDR3 coding sequence is TGTGCCAGTAGATCGGGGACAACGGAGACCCAGTACTTC. Translating gives CASRSGTTETQYF.

This chain joins TRBV18 and TRBJ2-3; tentatively, D is TRBD1 (6 bases). Germline-derived CDR1 and CDR2 are KGHSH and LQKENI. CDR3 length equals 14 residues. V dropped 6 bases and J dropped 0 bases, with 10 bases sitting between them. The CDR3 region has the DNA TGTGCCAGCTCTTTGGGGGCGAGCACAGATACGCAGTATTTT. It encodes CASSLGASTDTQYF.

The chain couples TRBV11-3 to TRBJ2-7; 7 bases map to TRBD2. The ends lost 1 base at V and 6 bases at J; junction bases unmatched: 3. The germline V gene has CDR1 SGHNT and CDR2 YENEEA. CDR3 size: 13 residues. CDR3 loop: CASSLVASGEQYF. The CDR3, as DNA: TGTGCCAGCAGCTTAGTAGCTAGCGGCGAGCAGTACTTC.

The chain is built from TRBV7-2 and TRBJ1-1; D remains unclear. This CDR3 is 13 amino acids long. CDR1 is SGHTA and CDR2 is FQGNSA in the germline V gene. The V end lost 1 base, the J end lost 2 bases, and 5 bases lay between the germline ends. CDR3 region: CASSLVTNTEAFF. In DNA, the CDR3 is TGTGCCAGCAGCTTAGTGACTAACACTGAAGCTTTCTTT.

The rearrangement uses TRBV4-2 and TRBJ2-1, with TRBD1 identical over 10 bases. With V trimmed by 0 bases and J by 7 bases, 6 bases remained unmatched. This CDR3 has 16 amino acids. Germline CDR1 is LGHNA and CDR2 is YNFKEQ. CDR3 region: CASSQDYPDRGNEQFF. The CDR3 DNA reads as TGTGCCAGCAGCCAAGATTACCCGGACAGGGGGAATGAGCAGTTCTTC.

This clone was seen a handful of times. The chain couples TRBV28 to TRBJ2-7; a weak D match, TRBD1 (6 bases). This CDR3 contains 15 residues. CDR1 is MDHEN, CDR2 SYDVKM, per germline. Between the trimmed V and J ends, which lost 2 bases and 0 bases, there was a span of 11 bases. CDR3 loop: CASSLHTDSSYEQYF. DNA for the CDR3: TGTGCCAGCAGTTTACATACGGACAGCTCCTACGAGCAGTACTTC.

A single count supports this clone. This sequence joins TRBV27 and TRBJ1-4, with unresolved D. The CDR3 has 17 amino acids. Between the trimmed V and J ends, which lost 7 bases and 2 bases, there was a span of 20 bases. Per germline, CDR1 MNHEY and CDR2 SMNVEV (reference sequence). CDR3 protein: CASTPWVRPKTNEKLFF. The CDR3 nucleotides are TGTGCCAGCACCCCTTGGGTCAGGCCCAAGACTAATGAAAAACTGTTTTTT.

J is TRBJ2-3 and V is TRBV4-3; a possible D gene is TRBD2 (6 bases). The CDR3 has 16 amino acids. CDR1 and CDR2 from the germline V gene are LGHNA and YSLEER. V dropped 3 bases and J dropped 5 bases, with 18 bases sitting between them. CDR3 sequence (DNA): TGCGCCAGCAGCCATGCGACAGTGACTAGTGTAGATACGCAGTATTTT. Translating it yields CASSHATVTSVDTQYF.

This sequence joins TRBV5-1 and TRBJ2-7; 9 nucleotides match TRBD2. CDR3 length equals 16 residues. The V segment lost 2 bases and the J segment 4 bases; nucleotides outside the gene matches: 10. Germline V gives CDR1 SGHRS, CDR2 YFSETQ. This chain's CDR3 is CASSFGFSGGEYEQYF. CDR3 nucleotide sequence: TGCGCCAGCAGCTTTGGTTTTAGCGGGGGTGAATACGAGCAGTACTTC.

The V and J genes are TRBV7-2 and TRBJ2-5; 7 bases align to TRBD2. Trimming removed 2 bases from V and 5 bases from J; junction bases left unmatched: 11. Germline V gives CDR1 SGHTA, CDR2 FQGNSA. The CDR3 contains 16 residues. Here the CDR3 DNA reads TGTGCCAGCAGCTTAAAACGGGGCGGGGGAGTGGAGACCCAGTACTTC. It translates to CASSLKRGGGVETQYF. Based on the CDR3 plus reference TRBV7-2 and TRBJ2-5, the full variable domain is GAGVSQSPSNKVTEKGKDVELRCDPISGHTALYWYRQSLGQGLEFLIYFQGNSAPDKSGLPSDRFSAERTGGSVSTLTIQRTQQEDSAVYLCASSLKRGGGVETQYFGPGTRLLVL.

The gene calls are TRBV20-1 and TRBJ2-3, with D possibly TRBD2 on 6 matching bases. V lost 3 bases and J lost 6, with 19 bases in between. The CDR3 extends over 15 amino acids. Per germline, CDR1 DFQATT and CDR2 SNEGSKA (reference sequence). The CDR3 spells CSASAGTLALDTQYF. CDR3 DNA sequence: TGCAGTGCTAGTGCCGGGACTTTAGCATTGGATACGCAGTATTTT.

The chain uses TRBV3-1 (or the pseudogene TRBV3-2) and TRBJ1-2; the D gene is possibly TRBD1 (5 bases). Trimming removed 4 bases from V and 4 bases from J, with 13 bases in between. Germline CDR1 is LGHDT and CDR2 is YNNKEL (reference sequence). The CDR3 has 14 residues. The CDR3 bases are TGTGCCAGCAGCCGGGGACTGTCAACCTATGGCTACACCTTC. Protein product: CASSRGLSTYGYTF.

This rearrangement joins TRBV27 to TRBJ2-5; D might be TRBD2 (7 bases). The germline V and J ends were trimmed by 0 bases and 5 bases, with 13 bases remaining between them. The germline CDR1 and CDR2 sequences are MNHEY and SMNVEV (reference sequence). The CDR3 runs 15 residues. In DNA form, the CDR3 reads TGTGCCAGCAGTTTATCGTGGGGGGGCTACGAGACCCAGTACTTC. The encoded protein is CASSLSWGGYETQYF.

CDR3 residues: CASSASSAVANTGELFF. The CDR3 bases are TGTGCCAGTAGCGCCTCTAGCGCCGTCGCGAACACCGGGGAGCTGTTTTTT. The V gene is TRBV19, the J gene TRBJ2-2; tentatively, D is TRBD2 (6 bases). The CDR3 runs to 17 residues. Germline V gives CDR1 LNHDA, CDR2 SQIVND (reference sequence). V dropped 6 bases and J dropped 0 bases, with 17 bases sitting between them. Full variable domain (missing parts from reference TRBV19 and TRBJ2-2): DGGITQSPKYLFRKEGQNVTLSCEQNLNHDAMYWYRQDPGQGLRLIYYSQIVNDFQKGDIAEGYSVSREKKESFPLTVTSAQKNPTAFYLCASSASSAVANTGELFFGEGSRLTVL.